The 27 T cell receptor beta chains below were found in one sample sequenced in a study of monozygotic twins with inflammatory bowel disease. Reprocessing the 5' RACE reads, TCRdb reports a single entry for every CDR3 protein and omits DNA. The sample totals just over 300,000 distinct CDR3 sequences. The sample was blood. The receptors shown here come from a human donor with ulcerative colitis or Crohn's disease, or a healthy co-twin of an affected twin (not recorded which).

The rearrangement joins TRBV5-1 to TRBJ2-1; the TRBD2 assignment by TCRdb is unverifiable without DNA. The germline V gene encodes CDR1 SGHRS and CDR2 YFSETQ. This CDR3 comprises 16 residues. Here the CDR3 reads CASSSLLVLGSNEQFF.

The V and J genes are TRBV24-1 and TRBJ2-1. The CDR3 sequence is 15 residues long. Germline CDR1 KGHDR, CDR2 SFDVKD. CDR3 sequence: CATSDFRRANNEQFF.

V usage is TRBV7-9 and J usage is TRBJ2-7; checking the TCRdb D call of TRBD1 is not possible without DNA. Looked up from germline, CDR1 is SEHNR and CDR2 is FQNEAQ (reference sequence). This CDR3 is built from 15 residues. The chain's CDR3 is CASSSPGTYSYEQYF.

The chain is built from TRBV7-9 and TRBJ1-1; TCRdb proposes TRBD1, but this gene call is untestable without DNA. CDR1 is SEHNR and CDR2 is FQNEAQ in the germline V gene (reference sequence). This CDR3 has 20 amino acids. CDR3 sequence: CASTNPNREKGGTANTEAFF.

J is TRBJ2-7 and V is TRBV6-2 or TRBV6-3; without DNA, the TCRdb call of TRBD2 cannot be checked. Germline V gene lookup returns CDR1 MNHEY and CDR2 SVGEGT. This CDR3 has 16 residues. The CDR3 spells CASRHAEGPLPYEQYF.

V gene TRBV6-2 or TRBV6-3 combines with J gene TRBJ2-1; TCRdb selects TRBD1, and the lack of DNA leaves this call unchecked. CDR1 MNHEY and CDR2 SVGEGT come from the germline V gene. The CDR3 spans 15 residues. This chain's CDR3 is CASSQQGAESVEQFF.

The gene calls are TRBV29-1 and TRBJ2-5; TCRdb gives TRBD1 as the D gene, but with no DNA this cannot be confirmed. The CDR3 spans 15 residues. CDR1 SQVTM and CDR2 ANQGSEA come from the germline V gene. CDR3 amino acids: CSVYPGQISQETQYF.

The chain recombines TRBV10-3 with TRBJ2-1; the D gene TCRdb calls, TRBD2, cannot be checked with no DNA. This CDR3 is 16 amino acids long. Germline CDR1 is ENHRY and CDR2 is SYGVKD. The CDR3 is CAISESTGLTYNEQFF.

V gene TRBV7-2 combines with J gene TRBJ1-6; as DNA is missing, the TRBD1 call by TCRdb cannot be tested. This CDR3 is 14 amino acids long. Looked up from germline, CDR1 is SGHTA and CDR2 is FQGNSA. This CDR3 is CASSSDRGNSPLHF.

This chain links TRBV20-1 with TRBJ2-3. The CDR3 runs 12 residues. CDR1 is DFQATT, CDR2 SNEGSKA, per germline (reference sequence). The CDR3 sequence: CSATFLGDTQYF.

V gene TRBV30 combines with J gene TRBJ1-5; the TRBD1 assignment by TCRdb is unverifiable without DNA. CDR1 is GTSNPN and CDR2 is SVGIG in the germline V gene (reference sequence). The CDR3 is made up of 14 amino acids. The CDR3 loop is CAWSVGQGGQPQHF.

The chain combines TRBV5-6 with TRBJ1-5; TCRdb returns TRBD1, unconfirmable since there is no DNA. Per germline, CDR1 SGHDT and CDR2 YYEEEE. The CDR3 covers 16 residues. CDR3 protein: CASSFSGGLGNQPQHF.

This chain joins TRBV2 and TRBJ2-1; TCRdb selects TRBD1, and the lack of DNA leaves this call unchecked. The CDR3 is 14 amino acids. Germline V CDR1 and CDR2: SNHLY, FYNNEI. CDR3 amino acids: CASAGGSSYNEQFF.

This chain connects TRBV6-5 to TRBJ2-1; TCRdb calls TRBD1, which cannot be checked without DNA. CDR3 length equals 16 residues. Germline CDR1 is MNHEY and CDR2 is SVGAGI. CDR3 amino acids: CASSYQTGARVDEQFF.

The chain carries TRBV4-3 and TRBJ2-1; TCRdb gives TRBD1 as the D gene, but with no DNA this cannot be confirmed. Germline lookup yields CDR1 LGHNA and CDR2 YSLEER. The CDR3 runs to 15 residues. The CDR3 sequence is CASSQDLFPYNEQFF.

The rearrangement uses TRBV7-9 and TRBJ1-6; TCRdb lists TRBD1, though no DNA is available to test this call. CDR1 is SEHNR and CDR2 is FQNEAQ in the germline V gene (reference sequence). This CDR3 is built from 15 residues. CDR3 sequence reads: CASSLGQGAESPLHF.

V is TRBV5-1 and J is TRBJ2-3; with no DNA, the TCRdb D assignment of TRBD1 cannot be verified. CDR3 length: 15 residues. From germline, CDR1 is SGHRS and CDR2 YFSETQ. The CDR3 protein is CASSSGQGDRDTQYF.

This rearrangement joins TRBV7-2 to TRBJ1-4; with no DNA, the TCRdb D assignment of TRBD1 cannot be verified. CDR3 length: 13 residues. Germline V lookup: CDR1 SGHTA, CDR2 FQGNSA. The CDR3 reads CASSLGAREKLFF. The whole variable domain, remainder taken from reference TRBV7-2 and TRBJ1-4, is GAGVSQSPSNKVTEKGKDVELRCDPISGHTALYWYRQSLGQGLEFLIYFQGNSAPDKSGLPSDRFSAERTGGSVSTLTIQRTQQEDSAVYLCASSLGAREKLFFGSGTQLSVL.

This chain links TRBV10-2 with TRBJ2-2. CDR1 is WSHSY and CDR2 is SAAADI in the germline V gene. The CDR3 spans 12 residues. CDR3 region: CASSVETGELFF.

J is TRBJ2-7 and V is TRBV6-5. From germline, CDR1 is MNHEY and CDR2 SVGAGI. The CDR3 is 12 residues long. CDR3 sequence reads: CASKGGAYEQYF.

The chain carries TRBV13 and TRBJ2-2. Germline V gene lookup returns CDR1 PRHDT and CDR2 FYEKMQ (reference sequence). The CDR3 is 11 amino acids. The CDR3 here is CASTLTGELFF.

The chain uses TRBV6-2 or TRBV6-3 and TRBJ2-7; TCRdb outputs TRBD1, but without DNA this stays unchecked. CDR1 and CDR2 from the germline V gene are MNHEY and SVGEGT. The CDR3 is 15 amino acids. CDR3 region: CASTYFLGANYEQYF.

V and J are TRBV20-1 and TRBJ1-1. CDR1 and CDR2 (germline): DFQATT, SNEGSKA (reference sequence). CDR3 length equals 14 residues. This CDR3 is CSAREWSGSTEAFF.

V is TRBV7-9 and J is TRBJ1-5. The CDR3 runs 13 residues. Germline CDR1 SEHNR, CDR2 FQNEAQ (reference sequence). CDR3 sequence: CASSPGPHQPQHF.

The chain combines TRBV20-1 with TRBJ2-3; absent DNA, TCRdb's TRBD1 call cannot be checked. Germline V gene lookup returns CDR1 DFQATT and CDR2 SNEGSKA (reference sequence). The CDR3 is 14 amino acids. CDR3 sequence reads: CSATDRGSTDTQYF.

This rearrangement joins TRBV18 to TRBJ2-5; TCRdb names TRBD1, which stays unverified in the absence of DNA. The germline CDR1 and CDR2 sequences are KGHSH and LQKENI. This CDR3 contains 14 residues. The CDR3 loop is CASSPVGGTETQYF.

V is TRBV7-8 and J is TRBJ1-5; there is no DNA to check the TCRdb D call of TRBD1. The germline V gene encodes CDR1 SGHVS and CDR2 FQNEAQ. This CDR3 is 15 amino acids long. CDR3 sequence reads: CASRAGTTSNQPQHF.